These 24 T cell receptor beta chains were sequenced from one sample in a study of blood T cells in healthy people across ages. The use of a sample-barcoded 5' primer and a J-beta primer mix characterized a second PCR of roughly 6 to 11 cycles. TCRdb ran MiXCR on the 5' RACE reads and lists one entry per CDR3 protein. The repertoire holds about 780,000 distinct CDR3 sequences, 46% seen once, with 15% to 20% in the top ten. Sample: blood. These receptors originate from a man older than 75 in good health.

V usage is TRBV12-3 or TRBV12-4 and J usage is TRBJ2-3, with a tentative D call TRBD2 (6 bases). With 6 bases removed from V and 3 bases from J, the gap between germline ends came to 16 bases. This CDR3 has 15 amino acids. The CDR3 here is CASSPGTGETDTQYF. The CDR3 region has the DNA TGTGCCAGCAGCCCCGGGACTGGAGAGACAGATACGCAGTATTTT.

To note about this clonotype: A much larger clone sits a single nucleotide away, making a read error possible. This CDR3 is CATSLEESSYNEQFF. CDR3 nucleotides: TGTGCCACCAGTTTAGAGGAGAGCTCCTACAATGAGCAGTTCTTC. The chain joins TRBV12-3 or TRBV12-4 to TRBJ2-1; D ambiguous. The CDR3 spans 15 residues.

The genes are TRBV7-2 and TRBJ1-2, with 8 bases lining up with TRBD1. CDR1 SGHTA and CDR2 FQGNSA come from the germline V gene. Trimming cost V 5 bases and J 7 bases; bases outside gene matches: 12. CDR3 length: 15 residues. CDR3 residues: CASSRTGQGRGGYTF. The CDR3 bases are TGTGCCAGCAGCCGGACCGGACAGGGTCGAGGTGGCTACACCTTC.

Turning to this clonotype: A much larger clone lies one base from this, so it may be a read error. The J gene is TRBJ2-1, the V gene TRBV27, with D possibly matching TRBD2 (6 bases). In germline, CDR1 is MNHEY, CDR2 SMNVEV (reference sequence). The CDR3 length is 15 residues. The CDR3 region has the DNA TGTGCCAGCAGTCCCTCGGGACTCGGGCCCAATAAGCAGTTCTTC. Its protein product is CASSPSGLGPNKQFF.

This clonotype was counted between two and nine times. This rearrangement joins TRBV6-1 to TRBJ2-5; the D gene is possibly TRBD2 (5 bases). CDR3 size: 12 residues. V was cut by 6 bases and J by 5 bases, with 10 bases left in between. Germline CDR1 is MNHNS and CDR2 is SASEGT. The CDR3 protein is CASSGIAETQYF. CDR3 DNA sequence: TGTGCCAGCAGCGGGATAGCGGAGACCCAGTACTTC.

The rearrangement joins TRBV4-1 to TRBJ1-5; TRBD1 matches 8 bases. The V gene end was trimmed by 5 bases and the J gene end by 5 bases; junction bases not matched to a gene: 5. The germline CDR1 and CDR2 sequences are MGHRA and YSYEKL. This CDR3 contains 14 residues. CDR3 DNA: TGCGCCAGCAGCTTGACAGGGGAAGATCAGCCCCAGCATTTT. Translation gives CASSLTGEDQPQHF.

To note about this clonotype: An end of the junction does not agree with germline; a read error may underlie this. CDR3: CSAELRETQYF. The CDR3 DNA follows: TGCAGCGCTGAACTCCGAGAGACCCAGTACTTC. The chain uses TRBV29-1 and TRBJ2-7, with unresolved D. The J call may be faulty, since TRBJ2-5 better matches the DNA end. The CDR3 spans 11 residues. The germline gives CDR1 SQVTM, CDR2 ANQGSEA.

V usage is TRBV12-3 or TRBV12-4 and J usage is TRBJ2-7; D may correspond to TRBD1 or TRBD2 (5 bases each). The V end lost 2 bases, the J end lost 0 bases, and 8 bases lay between the germline ends. The CDR3 has 14 residues. CDR3 residues: CASSLWGPSYEQYF. The CDR3 nucleotides are TGTGCCAGCAGTTTATGGGGACCCTCCTACGAGCAGTACTTC.

The V call is TRBV29-1, the J call TRBJ2-1; the match to TRBD2 covers 9 bases. There are 14 residues in the CDR3. V lost 3 bases to trimming and J lost 8 bases; unmatched junction nucleotides: 8. The germline V gene has CDR1 SQVTM and CDR2 ANQGSEA. CDR3 protein: CSVEGGGAMDEQFF. For the CDR3, the DNA is TGCAGCGTTGAGGGCGGGGGGGCGATGGATGAGCAGTTCTTC.

The chain couples TRBV10-3 to TRBJ2-7, with 7 bases identical to TRBD1. Losses at the gene ends were 2 bases for V and 12 bases for J; bases not matched to a gene: 13. The CDR3 length is 14 residues. CDR1 is ENHRY, CDR2 SYGVKD, per germline. CDR3 DNA sequence: TGTGCCATCAGTGAGGAAGGGGGCCTTGAGACCCGGTACTTC. Its protein is CAISEEGGLETRYF.

This clonotype showed up many times. This chain uses TRBV5-1 with TRBJ2-5; D is ambiguous. Trimming cost V 5 bases and J 11 bases, with 22 bases left between them. The CDR3 is 14 residues long. The germline V gene encodes CDR1 SGHRS and CDR2 YFSETQ. CDR3 loop: CASRLSPGNNEQYF. As DNA, the CDR3 is TGCGCCAGCAGACTAAGCCCTGGTAACAATGAGCAGTACTTC.

The chain combines TRBV10-3 with TRBJ2-3, with 7 bases lining up with TRBD2. The junction had 2 bases not matched to a gene; V was cut back by 0 bases and J by 5 bases. In germline, CDR1 is ENHRY, CDR2 SYGVKD. The CDR3 covers 14 residues. The CDR3, as DNA: TGTGCCATCAGTGAGTCGTGGGAGGGAGATACGCAGTATTTT. It encodes CAISESWEGDTQYF.

The J gene is TRBJ1-5, the V gene TRBV30, with D uncertain. V lost 3 bases and J 9 bases, leaving 12 bases between the germline ends. Per the germline V gene, CDR1 is GTSNPN and CDR2 is SVGIG (reference sequence). The CDR3 is 12 amino acids. Written as DNA, the CDR3 is TGTGCCTGGAGCCTGACGGACGCGCCCCAGCATTTT. It translates to CAWSLTDAPQHF.

The chain uses TRBV7-2 and TRBJ1-1; the D gene is possibly TRBD1 (6 bases). CDR1 is SGHTA, CDR2 FQGNSA, per germline. Deletions cut 4 bases from V and 5 bases from J, with 17 bases between. The CDR3 is made up of 15 amino acids. The CDR3 bases are TGTGCCAGCAGCTCTCGACCATTCACAGGGACTGAAGCTTTCTTT. Translated: CASSSRPFTGTEAFF.

The genes are TRBV7-2 and TRBJ1-4; 7 bases agree with TRBD1. Losses at the gene ends were 1 base for V and 7 bases for J; bases not matched to a gene: 9. Germline values: CDR1 SGHTA, CDR2 FQGNSA. CDR3 size: 16 residues. This CDR3 reads CASSLDIQGMGEKLFF. CDR3 sequence (DNA): TGTGCCAGCAGCTTAGACATACAGGGGATGGGTGAAAAACTGTTTTTT.

V usage is TRBV7-9 and J usage is TRBJ2-1; 14 bases line up with TRBD2. Trimming at V came to 5 bases and at J to 8 bases, leaving 8 bases not matched to a gene. There are 16 residues in the CDR3. Germline V gene sequence: CDR1 SEHNR, CDR2 FQNEAQ (reference sequence). CDR3 region: CASSGKSGLAGDEQFF. CDR3 bases: TGTGCCAGCAGCGGGAAATCGGGACTAGCGGGAGATGAGCAGTTCTTC.

This clonotype was observed a few times. The rearrangement uses TRBV27 and TRBJ1-2; D is unclear. Germline assignment: CDR1 MNHEY and CDR2 SMNVEV (reference sequence). Trimming removed 2 bases at V and 0 bases at J, with 7 bases between. The CDR3 totals 14 residues. CDR3 loop: CASSLSRANYGYTF. CDR3 bases: TGTGCCAGCAGTTTAAGTCGGGCTAACTATGGCTACACCTTC.

This clonotype was seen only a few times. The chain is built from TRBV30 and TRBJ2-6; D remains unclear. V lost 2 bases and J lost 4, with 9 bases in between. Germline V CDR1 and CDR2: GTSNPN, SVGIG (reference sequence). The CDR3 is 14 amino acids. The CDR3 nucleotides read TGTGCCTGGAGTAACCCCTTCGGGGCCAACGTCCTGACTTTC. Translation: CAWSNPFGANVLTF.

The gene calls are TRBV7-2 and TRBJ1-2, with TRBD1 matching over 9 bases. This CDR3 is built from 15 residues. V dropped 6 bases and J dropped 5; count of bases not matched to a gene: 10. Per the germline V gene, CDR1 is SGHTA and CDR2 is FQGNSA. This CDR3 is CASSRDREGMYGYTF. In DNA, the CDR3 is TGTGCCAGCAGTCGGGACAGGGAGGGGATGTATGGCTACACCTTC.

The chain recombines TRBV25-1 with TRBJ1-6; 7 bases match TRBD1. There are 14 residues in the CDR3. With V trimmed by 3 bases and J by 12 bases, 8 bases remained unmatched. Germline V lookup: CDR1 MGHDK, CDR2 SYGVNS. DNA for the CDR3: TGTGCCAGCAGTGAGTGGGGACAGAGACAACCCCTCCACTTT. It yields the protein CASSEWGQRQPLHF.

The chain employs TRBV4-3 and TRBJ2-7; no definite D call. Germline loops: CDR1 LGHNA, CDR2 YSLEER. The germline V and J ends were trimmed by 3 bases and 2 bases, with 11 bases remaining between them. This CDR3 region has 14 residues. The DNA for the CDR3 is TGCGCCAGCAGCCACGGGCGGTCTGCCTACGAGCAGTACTTC. As protein: CASSHGRSAYEQYF.

The rearrangement joins TRBV7-2 to TRBJ1-2, with D uncertain. V gave up 1 base and J gave up 0 bases, with 9 bases separating them. CDR1 and CDR2 from the germline V gene are SGHTA and FQGNSA. The CDR3 totals 15 residues. CDR3 DNA: TGTGCCAGCAGCTTAGTGGCAGAGACTAACTATGGCTACACCTTC. Protein product: CASSLVAETNYGYTF.

The gene calls are TRBV10-1 and TRBJ2-1, with D uncertain. The CDR3 is 13 residues long. CDR1 and CDR2 (germline): WNHNN, SYGVQD (reference sequence). Trimming took 6 bases from V and 9 from J, leaving 15 bases between them. CDR3 amino acids: CASSRNTGAEQFF. As DNA, the CDR3 is TGCGCCAGCAGCAGAAACACCGGAGCTGAGCAGTTCTTC.

In this sample, this clonotype turned up a few times. This chain connects TRBV21-1 to TRBJ2-3. TRBV21-1 constitutes a pseudogene. The CDR3 runs 13 residues. The CDR3 protein is CAIYGGVVDTQYF. The DNA for the CDR3 is TGTGCCATCTACGGTGGCGTGGTAGATACGCAGTATTTT.